This T cell receptor beta chain was captured in a study of shared clonotypes between healthy human individuals. CDR1 is KGHSH, CDR2 LQKENI, per germline. Trimming shortened V by 3 bases and J by 7 bases, and 18 bases separated the two germline ends. This CDR3 has 15 amino acids. CD45RA-negative memory and CD45RA+ naive subsets were split from the CD4+ cells. Using immunoSEQ multiplex PCR, the repertoire was profiled, and TCRdb retains in-frame clones only, with some absent. This table has roughly 1,600,000 clones, approximately 98.5% appearing once. The receptor was isolated from a man younger than 40 in good health. The chain carries TRBV18 and TRBJ2-5; D is unresolved. The source material was naive CD4+ T cells sorted from blood. Subset denoted: CD45RA+ positively selected. CDR3: CASSPSRATNGTQYF. The CDR3 DNA follows: TGTGCCAGCTCACCGTCAAGGGCGACAAATGGGACCCAGTACTTC.